The clone carrying this T cell receptor beta chain came up a few times. The antigen is undetermined. The source of the sample is a study of response to subunit inactivated influenza vaccine. Study-level results: It was the authors' suggestion that each seasonal influenza vaccination recruits few new T cells.

The CDR3 runs 15 residues. Germline CDR1 is SGHDT and CDR2 is YYEEEE. The ends lost 4 bases at V and 4 bases at J; junction bases unmatched: 7. From the RT-PCR reads, TCRdb called clonotypes with MiXCR, one entry per CDR3 protein. Of roughly 500,000 distinct CDR3 sequences in the sample, over 25% were seen once. This sequence originates from a man in his fifties who received an inactivated influenza vaccine. Sequences were derived from CD4+ T cells sorted from PBMCs, sampled about 5 days after vaccination. The chain combines TRBV5-6 with TRBJ1-1; TRBD1 matches at 10 bases. In DNA, the CDR3 is TGTGCCAGCAGCAAAGACAGGGGGCGAGGCACTGAAGCTTTCTTT. This sequence encodes CASSKDRGRGTEAFF.